These 9 T cell receptor beta chains originate from one sample sequenced in a study of CD8 T cells in Susac syndrome. RNA in amounts of roughly 0.5 to 1 ug was reverse transcribed with random hexamers. TCRdb passed the immunoSEQ multiplex PCR reads through MiXCR, listing each CDR3 protein once. The table has a few hundred thousand distinct CDR3 sequences, about 94% seen once. Sequenced material: CD8+ T cells from PBMCs. The receptors were gathered from a human donor with multiple sclerosis.

The chain recombines TRBV24-1 with TRBJ1-2; 7 bases map to TRBD1. After removal of 4 bases from V and 4 bases from J, the junction contained 5 bases not matched to a gene. CDR1 is KGHDR and CDR2 is SFDVKD in the germline V gene. The CDR3 runs to 14 residues. CDR3 sequence (DNA): TGTGCCACCAGTGACCAGGGACAGATCTATGGCTACACCTTC. Translating it yields CATSDQGQIYGYTF.

The chain joins TRBV19 to TRBJ1-4, with D hard to call. This CDR3 has 16 amino acids. From germline, CDR1 is LNHDA and CDR2 SQIVND (reference sequence). Trimming removed 1 base at V and 8 bases at J, with 17 bases between. DNA of the CDR3: TGTGCCAGTAGTATAGGTGGGGTCGGGAGTTACGAAAAACTGTTTTTT. The encoded protein is CASSIGGVGSYEKLFF.

The rearrangement links TRBV9 to TRBJ2-5, with D perhaps matching TRBD2 (5 bases). The V end was cut by 4 bases, the J end by 0 bases, with 10 bases between. CDR3 length: 14 residues. From germline, CDR1 is SGDLS and CDR2 YYNGEE. The CDR3 protein is CASSSPGYQETQYF. DNA for the CDR3: TGTGCCAGCAGCTCGCCGGGGTACCAAGAGACCCAGTACTTC. The full variable domain, with the rest looked up from reference TRBV9 and TRBJ2-5, is DSGVTQTPKHLITATGQRVTLRCSPRSGDLSVYWYQQSLDQGLQFLIQYYNGEERAKGNILERFSAQQFPDLHSELNLSSLELGDSALYFCASSSPGYQETQYFGPGTRLLVL.

The CDR3 DNA reads as TGTGCCACATCGGGACTAAGTCCCACCGGGGAGCTGTTTTTT. The encoded protein is CATSGLSPTGELFF. V gene TRBV3-1 combines with J gene TRBJ2-2; 7 nucleotides match TRBD2. The ends lost 10 bases at V and 4 bases at J; junction bases unmatched: 9. The CDR3 totals 14 residues. Looked up from germline, CDR1 is LGHDT and CDR2 is YNNKEL (reference sequence). The variable domain in full, with the rest retrieved from reference TRBV3-1 and TRBJ2-2, is DTAVSQTPKYLVTQMGNDKSIKCEQNLGHDTMYWYKQDSKKFLKIMFSYNNKELIINETVPNRFSPKSPDKAHLNLHINSLELGDSAVYFCATSGLSPTGELFFGEGSRLTVL.

The J gene is TRBJ1-5, the V gene TRBV5-6; D uncertain. This CDR3 is 15 amino acids long. Trimming shortened V by 4 bases and J by 0 bases, and 11 bases separated the two germline ends. Germline CDR1 SGHDT, CDR2 YYEEEE. This CDR3 reads CASSASGNSNQPQHF. CDR3 bases: TGTGCCAGCAGCGCAAGCGGTAATAGCAATCAGCCCCAGCATTTT.

The chain recombines TRBV7-9 with TRBJ1-2; TRBD1 matches 9 bases. V gave up 4 bases and J gave up 6 bases; unmatched junction bases: 9. Germline V gene lookup returns CDR1 SEHNR and CDR2 FQNEAQ (reference sequence). The CDR3 totals 15 residues. CDR3: CASSSTGGAFHGYTF. The CDR3 DNA follows: TGTGCCAGCAGCTCAACAGGGGGCGCATTCCATGGCTACACCTTC.

The rearrangement uses TRBV20-1 and TRBJ2-2; D call uncertain. Trimming left V 5 bases short and J 0 bases short, with 13 bases between. The CDR3 is 15 residues long. Germline V lookup: CDR1 DFQATT, CDR2 SNEGSKA (reference sequence). The CDR3 nucleotides are TGCAGTGCTCCGGCGGCGGCTTCGAACACCGGGGAGCTGTTTTTT. Translated: CSAPAAASNTGELFF.

The chain is built from TRBV19 and TRBJ2-5, with D unresolved. Per the germline V gene, CDR1 is LNHDA and CDR2 is SQIVND (reference sequence). The CDR3 covers 14 residues. Trimming pared 7 bases from V and 4 bases from J, leaving 16 bases between. The CDR3 DNA reads as TGTGCCAGTACCCCCGCCCACGGCGGAGAGACCCAGTACTTC. This translates into CASTPAHGGETQYF.

J is TRBJ2-5 and V is TRBV20-1, with a tentative D call TRBD2 (6 bases). This CDR3 is built from 15 residues. CDR1 and CDR2 from the germline V gene are DFQATT and SNEGSKA (reference sequence). Trimming cost V 3 bases and J 2 bases, with 16 bases left between them. The CDR3 protein is CSARPSYGGQETQYF. The CDR3 bases are TGCAGTGCTAGGCCTTCCTACGGAGGGCAAGAGACCCAGTACTTC.